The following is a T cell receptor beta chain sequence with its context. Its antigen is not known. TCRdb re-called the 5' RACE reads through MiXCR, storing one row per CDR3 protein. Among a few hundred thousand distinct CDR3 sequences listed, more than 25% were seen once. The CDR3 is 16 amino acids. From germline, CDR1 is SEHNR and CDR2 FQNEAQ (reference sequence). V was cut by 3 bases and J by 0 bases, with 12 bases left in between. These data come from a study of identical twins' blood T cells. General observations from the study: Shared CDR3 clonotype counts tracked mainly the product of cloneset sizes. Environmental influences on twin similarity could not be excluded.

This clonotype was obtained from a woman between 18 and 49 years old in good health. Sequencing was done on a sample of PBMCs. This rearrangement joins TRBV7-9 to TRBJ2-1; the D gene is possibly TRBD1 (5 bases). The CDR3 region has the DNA TGTGCCAGCAGCTTTCGGACATCGATCTCCTACAATGAGCAGTTCTTC. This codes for CASSFRTSISYNEQFF.